This T cell receptor beta chain is from a study of tissue T cells after allogeneic stem cell transplantation. Study-wide results and limits: Sampling depth was limited, and the cohort was small and clinically varied.

Details on this clone: Its antigen remains unknown. Any gene name here is a mouse gene name.

Some clones are missing from TCRdb's copy, which holds only in-frame ones; the method was immunoSEQ multiplex PCR. The sample has around 2,400 clones; roughly 60% are singletons. The source is a female BALB/c mouse in good health. The MHC haplotype of this mouse line is H2-d. What was sequenced was gut tissue.

CDR3 DNA, as far as it was read: TGTGCAAGCAGCTTACAGGGGGCGCGTGCAGAAACGCTGTAT. Its protein is CASSLQGARAETLY. The entire CDR3 protein is CASSLQGARAETLYF. This chain links TRBV16 with TRBJ2-3, with 8 bases lining up with TRBD1. The CDR3 goes on 1 residue after the read ends, and that part is filled in from the germline J gene. CDR3 length equals 15 residues. J lost 1 base, V lost 2 bases, and 2 bases had no gene match. Germline CDR1 reads SGHSA; CDR2 reads FRNQAP.